Listed here are 7 T cell receptor beta chains from one sample, sequenced in a study of radiotherapy plus CTLA-4 blockade in lung cancer. Produced via immunoSEQ multiplex PCR; TCRdb's table is partial and in-frame only. The sample has some 110,000 clones; 81% are singletons. The sequencing here drew on peripheral blood, taken from a patient treated with radiotherapy plus ipilimumab. The receptors were sampled from a human donor with non-small cell lung cancer that progressed on radiotherapy plus ipilimumab. Some clones in this sample may be carry-over from other donors' samples.

The gene calls are TRBV5-1 and TRBJ1-1; D not certain. In germline, CDR1 is SGHRS, CDR2 YFSETQ. Between the trimmed V and J ends, which lost 1 base and 5 bases, there was a span of 9 bases. CDR3 size: 13 residues. The CDR3 DNA reads as TGCGCCAGCAGCTTGTTTGGGGAAACTGAAGCTTTCTTT. Its protein is CASSLFGETEAFF. The full variable domain, its missing parts supplied by reference TRBV5-1 and TRBJ1-1, is KAGVTQTPRYLIKTRGQQVTLSCSPISGHRSVSWYQQTPGQGLQFLFEYFSETQRNKGNFPGRFSGRQFSNSRSEMNVSTLELGDSALYLCASSLFGETEAFFGQGTRLTVV.

This chain links TRBV9 with TRBJ1-3; unclear D gene. CDR3 length: 15 residues. The V gene's germline CDR1 is SGDLS and CDR2 YYNGEE. V was clipped by 0 bases and J by 1 base, with 8 bases between them. CDR3 amino acids: CASSVAVYSGNTIYF. The CDR3 DNA reads as TGTGCCAGCAGCGTAGCTGTGTATTCTGGAAACACCATATATTTT.

The CDR3 bases are TGTGCCAGCAGCTTAGAGTTGGGGGCAGGGGCTCAGCCAGCAACTAATGAAAAACTGTTTTTT. Translating it yields CASSLELGAGAQPATNEKLFF. This chain connects TRBV7-8 to TRBJ1-4, with D perhaps matching TRBD1 (6 bases). This CDR3 comprises 21 residues. V gave up 1 base and J gave up 0 bases, with 24 bases separating them. CDR1 and CDR2 (germline): SGHVS, FQNEAQ. The variable domain in full, completed from reference TRBV7-8 and TRBJ1-4, reads GAGVSQSPRYKVAKRGQDVALRCDPISGHVSLFWYQQALGQGPEFLTYFQNEAQLDKSGLPSDRFFAERPEGSVSTLKIQRTQQEDSAVYLCASSLELGAGAQPATNEKLFFGSGTQLSVL.

The chain recombines TRBV2 with TRBJ2-7; 8 nucleotides line up with TRBD2. In germline, CDR1 is SNHLY, CDR2 FYNNEI. J was trimmed by 0 bases and V by 1 base; bases with no gene match: 5. The CDR3 contains 16 residues. The CDR3 spells CASSEVWGLVSYEQYF. CDR3 bases: TGTGCCAGCAGTGAAGTTTGGGGACTAGTCTCCTACGAGCAGTACTTC.

The V call is TRBV7-9, the J call TRBJ1-5; no reliable D call. The CDR3 is 12 amino acids. V lost 1 base, J lost 7 bases, and 5 bases lay in between. CDR1 SEHNR and CDR2 FQNEAQ come from the germline V gene (reference sequence). CDR3 amino acids: CASSLVGQPQHF. The CDR3 DNA sequence: TGTGCCAGCAGCTTAGTGGGCCAGCCCCAGCATTTT.

The CDR3 coding sequence is TGTGCCAGCAGTTTATGGGCGGGGACCGCATACAATGAGCAGTTCTTC. Residues: CASSLWAGTAYNEQFF. V gene TRBV27 combines with J gene TRBJ2-1; TRBD2 is a possible D gene (6 bases). The CDR3 spans 16 residues. V lost 1 base, J lost 4 bases, and 14 bases lay in between. The V gene's germline CDR1 is MNHEY and CDR2 SMNVEV (reference sequence).

The V call is TRBV28, the J call TRBJ1-2; 7 nucleotides match TRBD1. The germline CDR1 and CDR2 sequences are MDHEN and SYDVKM. CDR3 length equals 18 residues. J gave up 7 bases and V 4 bases, and 21 bases lay outside the gene matches. The CDR3 sequence is CASSSPTTGIHYGSGYTF. CDR3 bases: TGTGCCAGCAGTTCACCCACGACAGGGATTCATTACGGCTCTGGCTACACCTTC.